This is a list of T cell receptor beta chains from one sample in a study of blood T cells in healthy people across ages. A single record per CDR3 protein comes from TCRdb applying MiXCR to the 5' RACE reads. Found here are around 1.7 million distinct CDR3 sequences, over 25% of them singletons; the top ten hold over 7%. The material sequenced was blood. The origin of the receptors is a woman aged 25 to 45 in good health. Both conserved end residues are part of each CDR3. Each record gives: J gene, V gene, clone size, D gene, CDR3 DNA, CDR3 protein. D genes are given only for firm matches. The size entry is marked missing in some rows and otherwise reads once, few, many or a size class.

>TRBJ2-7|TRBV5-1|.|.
TGCGCCAGCAGCTTCGGCGGGACGTACCGTGACGAGCAGTACTTC
CASSFGGTYRDEQYF
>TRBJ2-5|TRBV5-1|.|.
TGCGCCAGCAGCTTGGTGGCGGCTGACAATGAGCAGTACTTC
CASSLVAADNEQYF
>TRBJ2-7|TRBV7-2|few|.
TGTGCCAGCAGCTTAGGGCGGGTATCGAGCGTCCGATTTAGGGAGCAGTACTTC
CASSLGRVSSVRFREQYF
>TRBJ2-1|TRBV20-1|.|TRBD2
TGCAGTGGGGGGGGACTAGCGGGGGAAGGTGAGCAGTTCTTC
CSGGGLAGEGEQFF
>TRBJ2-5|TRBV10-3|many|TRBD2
TGTGCCATCCGGAGGAGCGGGGCACAAGAGACCCAGTACTTC
CAIRRSGAQETQYF
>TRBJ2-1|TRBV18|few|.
TGTGCCAGCTCACCACCAACTTTGAATGAGCAGTTCTTC
CASSPPTLNEQFF
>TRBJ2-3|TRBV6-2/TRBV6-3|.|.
TGTGCCAGCAGTTACGACCGGGAGAACACAGATACGCAGTATTTT
CASSYDRENTDTQYF
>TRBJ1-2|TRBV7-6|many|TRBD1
TGTGCCAGCAGCACCCGGGACAGATCTGGCTACACCTTC
CASSTRDRSGYTF
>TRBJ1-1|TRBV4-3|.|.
TGCGCCAGCAGCCAAGATATCCGTCAGGCCGCAGGTGGCACTGAAGCTTTCTTT
CASSQDIRQAAGGTEAFF
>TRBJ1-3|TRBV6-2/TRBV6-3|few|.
TGTGCCAGCAGTCAAAGGGACAACTCTGGAAACACCATATATTTT
CASSQRDNSGNTIYF
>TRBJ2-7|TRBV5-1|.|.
TGCGTCAGCAGCTTGAGACAGGCAGGACCCTACGAGCAGTACTTC
CVSSLRQAGPYEQYF
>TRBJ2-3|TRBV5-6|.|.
TGTGCCAGCAGCTTGTTATCTAACACAGATACGCAGTATTTT
CASSLLSNTDTQYF
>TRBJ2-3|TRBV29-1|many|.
TGCAGCGCCCTGGACGGAGCGACAGATACGCAGTATTTT
CSALDGATDTQYF
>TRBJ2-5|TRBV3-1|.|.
TGTGCCAGCAGCCAAGAAGGGGCGGGCCGCCAAGAGACCCAGTACTTC
CASSQEGAGRQETQYF
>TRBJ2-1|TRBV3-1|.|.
TGTGCCAGCAGCCAAAACGGGGTGCGGCAGTTCTTC
CASSQNGVRQFF
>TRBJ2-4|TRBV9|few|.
TGTGCCAGCAGCGCCCGGGACGGCCACGCCATTCAGTACTTC
CASSARDGHAIQYF
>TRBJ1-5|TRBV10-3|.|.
TGTGCCATCAGTGATCAGGGAGGCAATCAGCCCCAGCATTTT
CAISDQGGNQPQHF
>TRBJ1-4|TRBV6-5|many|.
TGTGCCAGCAGTTACTCTAGGTGGACCGCAACTAATGAAAAACTGTTTTTT
CASSYSRWTATNEKLFF
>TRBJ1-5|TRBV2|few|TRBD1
TGTGCCAGCAGTCACGGACAGGGTAGCAATCAGCCCCAGCATTTT
CASSHGQGSNQPQHF
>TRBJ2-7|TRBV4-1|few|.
TGCGCCAGCAGCCAAGATGCCGGTCCTGGGGGGGAGCAGTACTTC
CASSQDAGPGGEQYF
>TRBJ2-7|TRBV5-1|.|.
TGCGCCAGCAGCTTGGCCGGTAGTCTCTCCTACGAGCAGTACTTC
CASSLAGSLSYEQYF
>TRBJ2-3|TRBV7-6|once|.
TGTGCCGGCAGCTTAGAGCCAGGGGGCACAGATACGCAGTATTTT
CAGSLEPGGTDTQYF
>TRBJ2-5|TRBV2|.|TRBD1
TGTGCCAGCAATTCCCGGGACAGGGGGCAAGAGACCCAGTACTTC
CASNSRDRGQETQYF
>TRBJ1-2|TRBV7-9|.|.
TGTGCCAGCAGCCCCCGAACCTTTTCCGGGACACCAAGAAACTATGGCTACACCTTC
CASSPRTFSGTPRNYGYTF
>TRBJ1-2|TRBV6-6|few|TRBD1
TGTGCCAGCAGCCCGAGGGACAGCGGATTCTATGGCTACACCTTC
CASSPRDSGFYGYTF
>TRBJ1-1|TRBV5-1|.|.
TGCGCCAGCAGCTGGGCAGGGCTGGGCACTGAAGCTTTCTTT
CASSWAGLGTEAFF
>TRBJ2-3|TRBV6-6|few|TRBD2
TGTGCCAGCACCGGAGCCCCTAGCGGGGGGTACACAGATACGCAGTATTTT
CASTGAPSGGYTDTQYF
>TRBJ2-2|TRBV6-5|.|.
TGTGCCAGCAGTTACTCGAGAGCGGCCCAAAGCGGGGAGCTGTTTTTT
CASSYSRAAQSGELFF
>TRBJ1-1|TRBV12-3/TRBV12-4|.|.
TGTGCCAGCAGGAAAGCAGGGAACACTGAAGCTTTCTTT
CASRKAGNTEAFF
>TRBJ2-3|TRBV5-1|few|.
TGCGCCAGCAGCTTGAGTCGGACGTCGACGGGTGGGCTTACAGATACGCAGTATTTT
CASSLSRTSTGGLTDTQYF
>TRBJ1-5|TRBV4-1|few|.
TGCGCCAGCAGCCATCCCAGGGGACCTAACAATCAGCCCCAGCATTTT
CASSHPRGPNNQPQHF
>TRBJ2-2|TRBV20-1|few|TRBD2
TGCAGCGGCTGGCGGGGGTTCGGGGAGCTGTTTTTT
CSGWRGFGELFF
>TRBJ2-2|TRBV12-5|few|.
TGTGCTAGTGGTTCGCGCGGAGGGAGGCTGTTTTTT
CASGSRGGRLFF
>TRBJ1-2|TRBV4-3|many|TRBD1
TGCGCCAGCAGCCAGGATCGACAGGGGTTTGGTGGCTACACCTTC
CASSQDRQGFGGYTF
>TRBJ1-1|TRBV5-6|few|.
TGTGCCAGCAGCCCTGGTGAACAGAACACTGAAGCTTTCTTT
CASSPGEQNTEAFF
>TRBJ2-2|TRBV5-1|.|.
TGCGCCAGCAGCCGGGAAGCGAACACCGGGGAGCGGTTTTTT
CASSREANTGERFF
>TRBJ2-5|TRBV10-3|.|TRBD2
TGTGCCATCAGTGAGCCCAGGACTAGCGGGGAGACCCAGTACTTC
CAISEPRTSGETQYF
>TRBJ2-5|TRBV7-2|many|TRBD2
TGTGCCAGCAGCTTGCCCGGACTAGCCTCCGAGACCCAGTACTTC
CASSLPGLASETQYF
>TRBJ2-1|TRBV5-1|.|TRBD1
TGCGCCAGCAGCTGGTGGGACAGATACAATGAGCAGTTCTTC
CASSWWDRYNEQFF
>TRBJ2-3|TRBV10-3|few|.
TGTGCCATCAGTGATACGGGGATAGATACGCAGTATTTT
CAISDTGIDTQYF